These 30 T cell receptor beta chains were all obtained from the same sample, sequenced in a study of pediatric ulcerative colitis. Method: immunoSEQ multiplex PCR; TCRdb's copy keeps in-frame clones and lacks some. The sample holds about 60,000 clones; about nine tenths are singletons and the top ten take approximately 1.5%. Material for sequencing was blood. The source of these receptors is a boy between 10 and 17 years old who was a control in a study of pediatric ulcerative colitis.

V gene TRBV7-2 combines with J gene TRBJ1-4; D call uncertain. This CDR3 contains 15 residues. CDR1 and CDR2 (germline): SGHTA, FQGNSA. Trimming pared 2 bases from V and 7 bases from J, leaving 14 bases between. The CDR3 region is CASSLRWGFLEKLFF. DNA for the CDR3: TGTGCCAGCAGCTTACGTTGGGGTTTTCTTGAAAAACTGTTTTTT. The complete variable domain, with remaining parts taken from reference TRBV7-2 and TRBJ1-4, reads GAGVSQSPSNKVTEKGKDVELRCDPISGHTALYWYRQSLGQGLEFLIYFQGNSAPDKSGLPSDRFSAERTGGSVSTLTIQRTQQEDSAVYLCASSLRWGFLEKLFFGSGTQLSVL.

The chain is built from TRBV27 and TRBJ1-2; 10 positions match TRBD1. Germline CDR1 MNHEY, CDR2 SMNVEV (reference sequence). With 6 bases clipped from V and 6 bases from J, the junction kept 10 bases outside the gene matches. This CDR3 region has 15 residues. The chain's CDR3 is CASRPSWTGGDGYTF. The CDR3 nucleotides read TGTGCCAGCAGGCCCTCTTGGACAGGGGGAGATGGCTACACCTTC.

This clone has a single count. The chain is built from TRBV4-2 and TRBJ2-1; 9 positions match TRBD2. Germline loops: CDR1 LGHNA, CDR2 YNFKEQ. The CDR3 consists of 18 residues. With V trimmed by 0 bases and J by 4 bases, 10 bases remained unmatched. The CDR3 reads CASSQDRAGGPRYNEQFF. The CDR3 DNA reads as TGTGCCAGCAGCCAAGATCGGGCGGGAGGGCCAAGGTACAATGAGCAGTTCTTC.

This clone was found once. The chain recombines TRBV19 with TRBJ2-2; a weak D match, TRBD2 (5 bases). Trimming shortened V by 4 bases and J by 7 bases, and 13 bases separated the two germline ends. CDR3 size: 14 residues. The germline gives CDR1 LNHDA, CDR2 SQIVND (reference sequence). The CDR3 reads CASSKASRFGELFF. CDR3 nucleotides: TGTGCCAGTAGTAAGGCTAGCCGTTTCGGGGAGCTGTTTTTT.

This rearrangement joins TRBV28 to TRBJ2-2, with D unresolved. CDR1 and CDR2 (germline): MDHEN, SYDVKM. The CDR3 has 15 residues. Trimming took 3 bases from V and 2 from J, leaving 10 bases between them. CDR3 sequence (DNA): TGTGCCAGCAGTTTGGTCGGGCGTAACACCGGGGAGCTGTTTTTT. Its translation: CASSLVGRNTGELFF.

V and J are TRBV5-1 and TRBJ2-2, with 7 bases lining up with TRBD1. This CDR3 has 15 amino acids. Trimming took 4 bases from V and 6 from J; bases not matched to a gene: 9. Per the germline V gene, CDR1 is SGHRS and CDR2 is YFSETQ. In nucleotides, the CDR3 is TGCGCCAGCAGCCCCCGGGACAGTAACCCCGGGGAGCTGTTTTTT. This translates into CASSPRDSNPGELFF.

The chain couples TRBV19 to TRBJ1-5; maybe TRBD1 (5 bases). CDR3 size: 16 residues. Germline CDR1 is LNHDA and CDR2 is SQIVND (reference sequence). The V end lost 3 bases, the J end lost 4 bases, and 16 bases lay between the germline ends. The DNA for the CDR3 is TGTGCCAGTAGTATTATTCCAGGGAACCAAAATCAGCCCCAGCATTTT. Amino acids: CASSIIPGNQNQPQHF.

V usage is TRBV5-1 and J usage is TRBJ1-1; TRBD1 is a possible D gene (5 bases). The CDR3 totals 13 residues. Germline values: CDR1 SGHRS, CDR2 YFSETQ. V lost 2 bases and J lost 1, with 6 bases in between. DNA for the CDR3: TGCGCCAGCAGCTTCCAGGGGAACACTGAAGCTTTCTTT. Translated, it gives CASSFQGNTEAFF.

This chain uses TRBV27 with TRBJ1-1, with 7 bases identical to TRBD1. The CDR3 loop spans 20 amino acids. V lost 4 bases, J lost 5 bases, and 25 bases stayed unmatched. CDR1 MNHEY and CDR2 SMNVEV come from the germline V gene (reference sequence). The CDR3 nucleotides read TGTGCCAGCAGTTCTTTTAACTACAGGGGCCGGCGAGATAGGAGGACTGAAGCTTTCTTT. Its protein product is CASSSFNYRGRRDRRTEAFF.

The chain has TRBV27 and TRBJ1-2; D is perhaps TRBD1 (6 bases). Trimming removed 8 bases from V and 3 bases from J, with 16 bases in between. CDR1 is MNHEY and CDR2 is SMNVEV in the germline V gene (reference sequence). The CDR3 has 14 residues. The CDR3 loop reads CASGGAQDHYGYTF. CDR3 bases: TGTGCCAGCGGGGGCGCGCAGGACCACTATGGCTACACCTTC.

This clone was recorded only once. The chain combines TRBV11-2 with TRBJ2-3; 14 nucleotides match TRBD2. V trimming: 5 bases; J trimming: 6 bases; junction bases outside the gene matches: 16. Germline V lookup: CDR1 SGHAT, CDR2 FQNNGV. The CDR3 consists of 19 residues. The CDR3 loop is CASSIPPRTSGRNGDTQYF. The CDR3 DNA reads TGTGCCAGCAGCATACCACCTAGGACTAGCGGGAGGAATGGGGATACGCAGTATTTT.

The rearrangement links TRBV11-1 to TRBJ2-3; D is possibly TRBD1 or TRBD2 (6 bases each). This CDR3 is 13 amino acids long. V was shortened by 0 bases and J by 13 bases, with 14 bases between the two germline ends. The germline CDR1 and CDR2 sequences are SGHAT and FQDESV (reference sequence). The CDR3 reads CASSLASGGRKYF. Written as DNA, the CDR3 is TGTGCCAGCAGCTTAGCGTCCGGGGGCCGGAAGTATTTT.

The CDR3 is CASSRPGETEAFF. The CDR3 region has the DNA TGTGCCAGCAGCAGACCAGGGGAGACTGAAGCTTTCTTT. J is TRBJ1-1 and V is TRBV5-6; perhaps TRBD1 as D (6 bases). This CDR3 has 13 amino acids. The germline V and J ends were trimmed by 4 bases and 5 bases, with 12 bases remaining between them. Germline values: CDR1 SGHDT, CDR2 YYEEEE.

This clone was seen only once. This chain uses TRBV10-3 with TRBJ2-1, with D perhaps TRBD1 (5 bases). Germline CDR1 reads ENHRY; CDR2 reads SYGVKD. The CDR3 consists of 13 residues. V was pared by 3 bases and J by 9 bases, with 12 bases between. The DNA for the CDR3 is TGTGCCATCAGTGATTCTCTAGGGGCTGAGCAGTTCTTC. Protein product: CAISDSLGAEQFF.

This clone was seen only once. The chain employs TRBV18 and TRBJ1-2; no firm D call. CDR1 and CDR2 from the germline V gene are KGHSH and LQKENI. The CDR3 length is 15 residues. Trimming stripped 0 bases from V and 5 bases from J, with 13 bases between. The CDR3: CASSPPFRTTYGYTF. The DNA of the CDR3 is TGTGCCAGCTCACCACCGTTCCGGACCACGTATGGCTACACCTTC. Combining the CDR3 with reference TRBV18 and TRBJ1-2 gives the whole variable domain NAGVMQNPRHLVRRRGQEARLRCSPMKGHSHVYWYRQLPEEGLKFMVYLQKENIIDESGMPKERFSAEFPKEGPSILRIQQVVRGDSAAYFCASSPPFRTTYGYTFGSGTRLTVV.

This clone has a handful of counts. CDR3: CASSFGDSRYYNSPLHF. The CDR3 nucleotides read TGTGCCAGCAGTTTCGGAGACAGCAGATACTATAATTCACCCCTCCACTTT. The rearrangement uses TRBV27 and TRBJ1-6, with D perhaps TRBD1 (5 bases). The germline V and J ends were trimmed by 3 bases and 3 bases, with 15 bases remaining between them. Germline CDR1 is MNHEY and CDR2 is SMNVEV (reference sequence). The CDR3 is made up of 17 amino acids.

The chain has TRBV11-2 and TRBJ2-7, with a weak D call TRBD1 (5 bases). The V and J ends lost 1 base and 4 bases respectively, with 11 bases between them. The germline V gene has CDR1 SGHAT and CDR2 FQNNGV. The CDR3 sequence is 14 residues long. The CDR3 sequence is CASSLGPAGYEQYF. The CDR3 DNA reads TGTGCCAGCAGCTTAGGGCCAGCAGGGTACGAGCAGTACTTC.

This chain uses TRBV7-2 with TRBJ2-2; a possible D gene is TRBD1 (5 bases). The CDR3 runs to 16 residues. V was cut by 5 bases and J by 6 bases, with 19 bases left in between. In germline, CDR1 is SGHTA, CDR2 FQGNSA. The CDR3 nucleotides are TGTGCCAGCAGCCCCTCGGACAAAAGGGGCCCCGGGGAGCTGTTTTTT. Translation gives CASSPSDKRGPGELFF.

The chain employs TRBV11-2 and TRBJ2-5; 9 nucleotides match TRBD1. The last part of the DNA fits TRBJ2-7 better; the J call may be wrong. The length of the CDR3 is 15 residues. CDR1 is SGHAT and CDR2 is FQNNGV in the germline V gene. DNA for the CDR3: TGTGCCAGCAGCCGAGGACAGGGGCTCTCCTACGAGCAGTACTTC. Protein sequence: CASSRGQGLSYEQYF.

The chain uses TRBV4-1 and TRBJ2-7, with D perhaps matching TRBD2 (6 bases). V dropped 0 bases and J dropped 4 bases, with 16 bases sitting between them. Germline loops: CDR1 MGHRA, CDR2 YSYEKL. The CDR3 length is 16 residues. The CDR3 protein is CASSQDRGSGMYEQYF. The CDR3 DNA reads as TGCGCCAGCAGCCAAGATAGGGGTAGCGGCATGTACGAGCAGTACTTC.

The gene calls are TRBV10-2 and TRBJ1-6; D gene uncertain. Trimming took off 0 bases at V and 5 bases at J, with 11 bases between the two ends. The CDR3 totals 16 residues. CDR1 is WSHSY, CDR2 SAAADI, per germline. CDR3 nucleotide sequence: TGCGCCAGCAGTGAGTCATTATGGCGAAATAATTCACCCCTCCACTTT. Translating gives CASSESLWRNNSPLHF.

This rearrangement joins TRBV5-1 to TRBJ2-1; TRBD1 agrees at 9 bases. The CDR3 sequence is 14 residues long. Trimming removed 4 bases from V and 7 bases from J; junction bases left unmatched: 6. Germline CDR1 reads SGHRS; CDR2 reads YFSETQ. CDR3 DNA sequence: TGCGCCAGCAGCCCCCGGACAGGGGAGAATGAGCAGTTCTTC. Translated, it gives CASSPRTGENEQFF.

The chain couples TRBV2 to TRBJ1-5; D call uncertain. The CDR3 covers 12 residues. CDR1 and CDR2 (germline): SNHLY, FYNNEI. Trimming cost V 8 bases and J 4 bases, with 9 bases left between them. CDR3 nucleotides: TGTGCCAGCCATCAGCAAAATCAGCCCCAGCATTTT. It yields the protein CASHQQNQPQHF.

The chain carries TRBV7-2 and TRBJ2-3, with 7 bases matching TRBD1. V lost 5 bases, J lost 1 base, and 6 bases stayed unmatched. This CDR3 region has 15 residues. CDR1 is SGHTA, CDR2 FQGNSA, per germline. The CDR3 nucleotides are TGTGCCAGCAGCCTAAACGGACAGGGCACAGATACGCAGTATTTT. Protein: CASSLNGQGTDTQYF.

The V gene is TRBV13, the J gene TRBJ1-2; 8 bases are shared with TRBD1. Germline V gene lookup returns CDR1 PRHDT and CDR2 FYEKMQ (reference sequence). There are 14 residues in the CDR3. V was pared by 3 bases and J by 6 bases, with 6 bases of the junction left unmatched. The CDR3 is CASSFRQGQNGYTF. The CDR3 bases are TGTGCCAGCAGCTTCCGACAGGGGCAAAATGGCTACACCTTC.

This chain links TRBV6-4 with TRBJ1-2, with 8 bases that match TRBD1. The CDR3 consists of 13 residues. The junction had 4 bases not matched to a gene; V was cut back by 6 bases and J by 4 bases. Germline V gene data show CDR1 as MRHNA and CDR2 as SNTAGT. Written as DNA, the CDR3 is TGTGCCAGCAGCCCAGGGGGCGTCTATGGCTACACCTTC. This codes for CASSPGGVYGYTF.

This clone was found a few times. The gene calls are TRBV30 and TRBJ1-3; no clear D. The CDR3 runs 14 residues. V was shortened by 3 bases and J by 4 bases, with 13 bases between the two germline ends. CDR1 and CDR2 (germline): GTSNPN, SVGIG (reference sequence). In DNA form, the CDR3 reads TGTGCCTGGAGACGGAGAAGAACCGGAAACACCATATATTTT. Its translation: CAWRRRRTGNTIYF.

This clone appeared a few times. CDR3 residues: CASRPQGNTEAFF. CDR3 nucleotide sequence: TGTGCCAGCAGACCTCAGGGGAACACTGAAGCTTTCTTT. The gene calls are TRBV2 and TRBJ1-1, with D perhaps matching TRBD1 (5 bases). Germline loops: CDR1 SNHLY, CDR2 FYNNEI. V lost 6 bases to trimming and J lost 1 base, with 9 bases between them. This CDR3 has 13 amino acids.

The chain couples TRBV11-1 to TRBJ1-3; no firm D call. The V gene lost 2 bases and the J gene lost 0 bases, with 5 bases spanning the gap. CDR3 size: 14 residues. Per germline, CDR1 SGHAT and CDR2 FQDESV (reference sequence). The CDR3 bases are TGTGCCAGCAGCTTACGCTACTCTGGAAACACCATATATTTT. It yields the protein CASSLRYSGNTIYF.

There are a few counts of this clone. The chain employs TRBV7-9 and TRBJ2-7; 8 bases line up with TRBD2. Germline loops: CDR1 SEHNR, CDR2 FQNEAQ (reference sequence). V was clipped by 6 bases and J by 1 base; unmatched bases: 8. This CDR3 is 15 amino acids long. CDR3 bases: TGTGCCAGCAGGCGCAGGGCTAGCGGGTCCTACGAGCAGTACTTC. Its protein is CASRRRASGSYEQYF.